Sequencing of this T cell receptor beta chain was carried out in a study of low-dose radiotherapy and immunotherapy resistance in tumors. Study as a whole: It was 1 Gy per fraction every two weeks that Cohort 2 received, adding up to 13 Gy over 26 weeks. Treatment consisted of nivolumab 240 mg every two weeks and ipilimumab 1 mg/kg every six weeks, given intravenously to patients. Every two weeks, cyclophosphamide 200 mg/m2 was infused one day before radiation plus immunotherapy.

Germline trimming cut 3 bases from V and 0 bases from J; bases unmatched to any gene: 7. There are 16 residues in the CDR3. CDR1 is GTSNPN and CDR2 is SVGIG in the germline V gene (reference sequence). Both TCRalpha and TCRbeta chains were reverse transcribed with V-gene-specific primers. Amplification of TCRs used a constant-region primer and V-primer adapter for approximately 18 PCR cycles. Each CDR3 protein is one row after TCRdb ran MiXCR on the reads. This table holds around 9,000 distinct CDR3 sequences, 69% found once. V is TRBV30 and J is TRBJ2-4; TRBD2 aligns across 8 bases. The origin of this receptor is a human donor with advanced metastatic prostate, ovarian, gallbladder or colorectal cancer (not recorded which). This table probably holds off-target reads from a library built for another chain. CDR3 sequence: CAWRPGGATAKNIQYF. CDR3 bases: TGTGCCTGGAGGCCCGGGGGGGCCACAGCCAAAAACATTCAGTACTTC.